The 30 T cell receptor beta chains presented below share a single source sample, sequenced in a study of blood T cell repertoires in COVID-19. Sequencing was performed with immunoSEQ multiplex PCR; in TCRdb, only in-frame clones are kept and a portion is missing. This sample has about 34,000 clones, with around 77% found just once. Sequenced input: peripheral blood. Every receptor here comes from a human donor in a cohort sampled during active COVID-19.

The chain carries TRBV6-2 or TRBV6-3 and TRBJ1-5; D is perhaps TRBD1 (5 bases). The CDR3 runs 13 residues. Germline CDR1 reads MNHEY; CDR2 reads SVGEGT. Trimming took 5 bases from V and 9 from J, leaving 14 bases between them. This CDR3 reads CASSADTRTPQHF. Here the CDR3 DNA reads TGTGCCAGCAGTGCGGACACCCGTACGCCCCAGCATTTT.

The chain links TRBV7-2 to TRBJ2-5, with TRBD2 matching 8 bases. Trimming cost V 1 base and J 2 bases; bases outside gene matches: 12. Germline values: CDR1 SGHTA, CDR2 FQGNSA. This CDR3 spans 18 amino acids. CDR3 sequence: CASSLVFRSAGGQETQYF. CDR3 nucleotides: TGTGCCAGCAGCTTAGTATTTAGAAGCGCGGGAGGACAAGAGACCCAGTACTTC.

The rearrangement joins TRBV28 to TRBJ1-6, with D maybe TRBD1 (5 bases). Looked up from germline, CDR1 is MDHEN and CDR2 is SYDVKM. This CDR3 is 14 amino acids long. V dropped 3 bases and J dropped 10 bases, with 13 bases sitting between them. CDR3 loop: CASSLGRGKSPLHF. The CDR3 DNA follows: TGTGCCAGCAGTTTGGGAAGGGGCAAGTCACCCCTCCACTTT.

This clone was picked up a small number of times. V and J are TRBV6-1 and TRBJ2-7, with 7 bases lining up with TRBD1. Germline values: CDR1 MNHNS, CDR2 SASEGT. The length of the CDR3 is 14 residues. V shed 2 bases, J shed 4 bases, and the junction held 5 bases outside the gene matches. Here the CDR3 reads CASSESGGMYEQYF. CDR3 DNA: TGTGCCAGCAGTGAATCAGGGGGAATGTACGAGCAGTACTTC.

The V call is TRBV7-3, the J call TRBJ2-1; 9 nucleotides match TRBD2. From germline, CDR1 is SGHTA and CDR2 FQGTGA. The CDR3 length is 15 residues. The junction had 6 bases not matched to a gene; V was cut back by 2 bases and J by 7 bases. DNA for the CDR3: TGTGCCAGCAGCTTACTTGGCGGGAGGGCTAATGAGCAGTTCTTC. Protein: CASSLLGGRANEQFF.

The chain couples TRBV6-1 to TRBJ2-3, with TRBD1 matching 7 bases. The CDR3 has 15 amino acids. Germline V CDR1 and CDR2: MNHNS, SASEGT. Losses at the gene ends were 2 bases for V and 1 base for J; bases not matched to a gene: 3. The CDR3 loop is CASSEPGTGTDTQYF. The CDR3 bases are TGTGCCAGCAGTGAACCCGGGACAGGCACAGATACGCAGTATTTT.

J is TRBJ1-1 and V is TRBV6-1; D is uncertain. CDR3 length: 14 amino acids. Between the trimmed V and J ends, which lost 2 bases and 2 bases, there was a span of 9 bases. The germline V gene has CDR1 MNHNS and CDR2 SASEGT. Here the CDR3 reads CASSERTANTEAFF. The CDR3 bases are TGTGCCAGCAGTGAACGTACAGCAAACACTGAAGCTTTCTTT.

V is TRBV7-8 and J is TRBJ2-4; 8 bases are shared with TRBD2. In germline, CDR1 is SGHVS, CDR2 FQNEAQ. V gave up 1 base and J gave up 6 bases; unmatched junction bases: 8. This CDR3 contains 16 residues. CDR3 in DNA: TGTGCCAGCAGCTTAGTGACGGGAGGGCGCGGAAACATTCAGTACTTC. It encodes CASSLVTGGRGNIQYF.

The chain joins TRBV15 to TRBJ2-5; D perhaps matches TRBD2 (5 bases). This CDR3 has 15 residues. Germline CDR1 reads LNHNV; CDR2 reads YYDKDF (reference sequence). The V gene lost 5 bases and the J gene lost 2 bases, with 15 bases spanning the gap. Written as DNA, the CDR3 is TGTGCCACCAGCGGACGACGGACTGCGCAAGAGACCCAGTACTTC. Residues: CATSGRRTAQETQYF.

The chain carries TRBV15 and TRBJ2-5; D is possibly TRBD2 (6 bases). Germline V gene lookup returns CDR1 LNHNV and CDR2 YYDKDF (reference sequence). With 3 bases removed from V and 6 bases from J, the gap between germline ends came to 20 bases. The CDR3 runs to 16 residues. In DNA form, the CDR3 reads TGTGCCACCAGCAGGGACACCCGGGACTCCCTACAGACCCAGTACTTC. Its translation is CATSRDTRDSLQTQYF. Together with reference TRBV15 and TRBJ2-5, the CDR3 gives the full variable domain: DAMVIQNPRYQVTQFGKPVTLSCSQTLNHNVMYWYQQKSSQAPKLLFHYYDKDFNNEADTPDNFQSRRPNTSFCFLDIRSPGLGDTAMYLCATSRDTRDSLQTQYFGPGTRLLVL.

This clone was seen a few times. This chain connects TRBV6-5 to TRBJ1-6, with 8 bases matching TRBD1. The germline V gene encodes CDR1 MNHEY and CDR2 SVGAGI. J gave up 14 bases and V 0 bases, and 12 bases lay outside the gene matches. CDR3 length equals 16 residues. For the CDR3, the DNA is TGTGCCAGCAGTTACTCAAGAACAGGGGGATTGGTGGCCCTCCACTTT. Its protein is CASSYSRTGGLVALHF.

This clone showed up just a few times. The chain links TRBV7-3 to TRBJ2-1, with D uncertain. Germline V gene sequence: CDR1 SGHTA, CDR2 FQGTGA. V lost 5 bases to trimming and J lost 12 bases, with 14 bases between them. This CDR3 has 12 residues. This CDR3 is CASSAQPGRQFF. Here the CDR3 DNA reads TGTGCCAGCAGCGCTCAGCCGGGTCGGCAGTTCTTC.

This clone was picked up a small number of times. This chain joins TRBV27 and TRBJ2-3; 8 positions agree with TRBD2. Per the germline V gene, CDR1 is MNHEY and CDR2 is SMNVEV (reference sequence). V was pared by 3 bases and J by 0 bases, with 2 bases of the junction left unmatched. The CDR3 runs 15 residues. CDR3 loop: CASSFSGTSTDTQYF. Here the CDR3 DNA reads TGTGCCAGCAGTTTTAGCGGGACGAGCACAGATACGCAGTATTTT.

The chain carries TRBV7-9 and TRBJ2-7; possible D gene TRBD2, 5 bases. The germline V gene encodes CDR1 SEHNR and CDR2 FQNEAQ (reference sequence). The CDR3 loop spans 13 amino acids. Trimming stripped 0 bases from V and 3 bases from J, with 6 bases between. CDR3 in DNA: TGTGCCAGCAGCTTAGCCCGGGACTACGAGCAGTACTTC. It is translated as CASSLARDYEQYF.

The table lists this clone with a count of one. The CDR3 DNA reads as TGTGCCTGGAGTCGGGGGGGCTCAGATACGCAGTATTTT. As protein: CAWSRGGSDTQYF. The rearrangement joins TRBV30 to TRBJ2-3; 8 nucleotides align to TRBD2. The CDR3 sequence is 13 residues long. V trimming: 2 bases; J trimming: 4 bases; junction bases outside the gene matches: 2. The germline gives CDR1 GTSNPN, CDR2 SVGIG (reference sequence).

The genes are TRBV30 and TRBJ1-6; 11 bases line up with TRBD1. This CDR3 comprises 19 residues. Germline V gene lookup returns CDR1 GTSNPN and CDR2 SVGIG (reference sequence). V was clipped by 2 bases and J by 2 bases; unmatched bases: 11. The CDR3 DNA reads as TGTGCCTGGAGTCCGAGGGGGACAGGGGGTTTGGCCTATAATTCACCCCTCCACTTT. The encoded protein is CAWSPRGTGGLAYNSPLHF.

V gene TRBV6-2 or TRBV6-3 combines with J gene TRBJ1-1; a weak D match, TRBD1 (5 bases). The CDR3 has 13 residues. Germline V gene lookup returns CDR1 MNHEY and CDR2 SVGEGT. Trimming shortened V by 2 bases and J by 10 bases, and 14 bases separated the two germline ends. The CDR3 DNA reads TGTGCCAGCAGTTACGGAGGGATCGGGGGAGCTTTCTTT. This codes for CASSYGGIGGAFF.

V is TRBV11-2 and J is TRBJ2-2; no reliable D call. The CDR3 contains 14 residues. The V gene's germline CDR1 is SGHAT and CDR2 FQNNGV. Trimming shortened V by 2 bases and J by 6 bases, and 10 bases separated the two germline ends. For the CDR3, the DNA is TGTGCCAGCAGCTTAAATCCCGGAGCCGGGGAGCTGTTTTTT. Its translation: CASSLNPGAGELFF.

V is TRBV7-9 and J is TRBJ2-1, with 9 bases aligning to TRBD1. The CDR3 runs to 16 residues. V was pared by 1 base and J by 3 bases, with 4 bases of the junction left unmatched. Per germline, CDR1 SEHNR and CDR2 FQNEAQ (reference sequence). CDR3 residues: CASSLGGTGNYNEQFF. The DNA for the CDR3 is TGTGCCAGCAGCTTAGGGGGGACAGGGAACTACAATGAGCAGTTCTTC.

The CDR3 DNA reads TGCAGCGTTGAAGTCAGGAACTACAATGAGCAGTTCTTC. Its protein product is CSVEVRNYNEQFF. The genes are TRBV29-1 and TRBJ2-1; no clear D gene. Trimming left V 1 base short and J 3 bases short, with 7 bases between. From germline, CDR1 is SQVTM and CDR2 ANQGSEA. The CDR3 covers 13 residues.

The chain recombines TRBV6-1 with TRBJ2-7; TRBD2 matches at 7 bases. This CDR3 is 16 amino acids long. The germline CDR1 and CDR2 sequences are MNHNS and SASEGT. The V segment lost 3 bases and the J segment 3 bases; nucleotides outside the gene matches: 11. CDR3 nucleotide sequence: TGTGCCAGCAGTGATCGGCGGGGAGGGGAGAACTACGAGCAGTACTTC. This translates into CASSDRRGGENYEQYF.

The V gene is TRBV19, the J gene TRBJ2-7; TRBD1 matches 9 bases. The length of the CDR3 is 16 residues. J lost 1 base, V lost 4 bases, and 8 bases had no gene match. Looked up from germline, CDR1 is LNHDA and CDR2 is SQIVND (reference sequence). The CDR3: CASSTRTGERSYEQYF. DNA of the CDR3: TGTGCCAGTAGTACCCGGACAGGGGAGCGATCCTACGAGCAGTACTTC.

This chain uses TRBV21-1 with TRBJ2-4; the table gives TRBD1 as D, unverified against the DNA. TRBV21-1 is a pseudogene. The CDR3 covers 14 residues. CDR3 loop: CASSKGVAKNIQYF. The CDR3 region has the DNA TGTGCCAGCAGCAAGGGCGTTGCCAAAAACATTCAGTACTTC.

This clone came up once. The rearrangement links TRBV15 to TRBJ2-7; TRBD2 might be the D (6 bases). Germline loops: CDR1 LNHNV, CDR2 YYDKDF (reference sequence). Trimming removed 3 bases from V and 0 bases from J, with 15 bases in between. CDR3 length equals 16 residues. In nucleotides, the CDR3 is TGTGCCACCAGCAGGGACTTACCGGGACTCTCCTACGAGCAGTACTTC. Its translation: CATSRDLPGLSYEQYF. Based on the CDR3 plus reference TRBV15 and TRBJ2-7, the full variable domain is DAMVIQNPRYQVTQFGKPVTLSCSQTLNHNVMYWYQQKSSQAPKLLFHYYDKDFNNEADTPDNFQSRRPNTSFCFLDIRSPGLGDTAMYLCATSRDLPGLSYEQYFGPGTRLTVT.

CDR3 DNA: TGCGCCAGCAGCTTGCCGGCCACTCCGGGACTGAAAGCTTACGAGCAGTACTTC. It yields the protein CASSLPATPGLKAYEQYF. V gene TRBV5-1 combines with J gene TRBJ2-7, with D possibly being TRBD2 (6 bases). Germline CDR1 reads SGHRS; CDR2 reads YFSETQ. This CDR3 comprises 18 residues. Trimming took 1 base from V and 4 from J, leaving 24 bases between them.

This chain uses TRBV29-1 with TRBJ1-4; D call uncertain. V was trimmed by 6 bases and J by 7 bases, leaving 12 bases between them. There are 12 residues in the CDR3. The germline gives CDR1 SQVTM, CDR2 ANQGSEA. The chain's CDR3 is CSVASGREKLFF. The CDR3 DNA is TGCAGCGTCGCGAGCGGACGTGAAAAACTGTTTTTT.

The chain couples TRBV15 to TRBJ1-5, with 7 nucleotides matching TRBD1. V trimming: 3 bases; J trimming: 4 bases; junction bases outside the gene matches: 6. Looked up from germline, CDR1 is LNHNV and CDR2 is YYDKDF (reference sequence). This CDR3 contains 15 residues. The CDR3 sequence: CATSSQGQVNQPQHF. DNA of the CDR3: TGTGCCACCAGCAGTCAAGGACAGGTTAATCAGCCCCAGCATTTT.

About this clone: Compared with germline, one end of the junction differs, possibly owing to a read error. This chain connects TRBV7-9 to TRBJ1-4, with D possibly TRBD1 on 6 matching bases. CDR3 length equals 14 residues. Germline V gene data show CDR1 as SEHNR and CDR2 as FQNEAQ (reference sequence). The CDR3, as DNA: TGTGCCAGCAGCTCAGACGGGACACCGCAAAAATTGAACTTT. Protein: CASSSDGTPQKLNF.

The rearrangement uses TRBV30 and TRBJ2-7; TRBD1 matches at 10 bases. This CDR3 has 14 amino acids. Trimming took 3 bases from V and 3 from J; bases not matched to a gene: 5. Germline V gives CDR1 GTSNPN, CDR2 SVGIG (reference sequence). The CDR3 region has the DNA TGTGCCTGGAGGAGGACAGGGGGGGGCTACGAGCAGTACTTC. Encoded protein: CAWRRTGGGYEQYF.

This rearrangement joins TRBV9 to TRBJ1-1; 9 bases are a match to TRBD1. V was clipped by 2 bases and J by 7 bases; unmatched bases: 6. CDR3 length equals 14 residues. Germline CDR1 reads SGDLS; CDR2 reads YYNGEE. CDR3 amino acids: CASSVLTGGGEAFF. For the CDR3, the DNA is TGTGCCAGCAGCGTGTTAACAGGGGGCGGTGAAGCTTTCTTT.